This T cell receptor (beta chain) was obtained from a study of response to subunit inactivated influenza vaccine. The study's findings and limits: Few additional T cells are recruited per seasonal influenza vaccination, authors suggested.

CDR1 is MDHEN, CDR2 SYDVKM, per germline. The CDR3 has 18 amino acids. The V gene end was trimmed by 5 bases and the J gene end by 2 bases; junction bases not matched to a gene: 13. About this clonotype: Antigen: not known.

Each CDR3 protein gets one entry after TCRdb re-called the RT-PCR reads with MiXCR. The profile shows roughly 710,000 distinct CDR3 sequences, around 13% of them singletons. This clonotype was obtained from a man aged 50-59 years who received an inactivated influenza vaccine. The source was PBMCs from blood, collected 14 days before vaccination. V usage is TRBV28 and J usage is TRBJ2-3, with 10 bases aligning to TRBD2. CDR3 residues: CASSGTPWTSGITDTQYF. The DNA for the CDR3 is TGTGCCAGCAGTGGGACCCCCTGGACTAGCGGAATCACAGATACGCAGTATTTT.